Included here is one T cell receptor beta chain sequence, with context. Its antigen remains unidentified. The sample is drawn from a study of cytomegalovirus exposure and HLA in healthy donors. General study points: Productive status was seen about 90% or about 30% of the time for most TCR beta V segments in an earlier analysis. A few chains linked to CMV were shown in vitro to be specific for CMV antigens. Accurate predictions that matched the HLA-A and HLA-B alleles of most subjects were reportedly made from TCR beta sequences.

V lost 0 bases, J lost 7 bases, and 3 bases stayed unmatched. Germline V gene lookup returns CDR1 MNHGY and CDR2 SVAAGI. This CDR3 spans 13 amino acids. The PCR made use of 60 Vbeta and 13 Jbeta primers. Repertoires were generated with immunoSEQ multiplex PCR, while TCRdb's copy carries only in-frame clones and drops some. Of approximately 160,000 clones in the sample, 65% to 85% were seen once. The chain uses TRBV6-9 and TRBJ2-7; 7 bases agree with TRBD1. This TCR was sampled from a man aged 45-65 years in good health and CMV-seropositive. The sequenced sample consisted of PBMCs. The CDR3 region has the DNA TGTGCCAGCAGTTATTCGGGCAGGGGGGAGCAGTACTTC. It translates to CASSYSGRGEQYF.